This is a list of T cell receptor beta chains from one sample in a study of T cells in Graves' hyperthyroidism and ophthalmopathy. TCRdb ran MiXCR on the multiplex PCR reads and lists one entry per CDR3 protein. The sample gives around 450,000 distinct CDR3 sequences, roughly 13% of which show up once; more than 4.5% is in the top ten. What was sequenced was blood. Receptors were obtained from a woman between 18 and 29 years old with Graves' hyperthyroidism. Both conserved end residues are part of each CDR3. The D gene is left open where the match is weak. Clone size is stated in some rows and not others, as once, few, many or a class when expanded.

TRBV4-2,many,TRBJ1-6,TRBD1,TGTGCCAGCAGCCGGGGAACGGGACAGGGTTACACACCCCTCCACTTT,CASSRGTGQGYTPLHF
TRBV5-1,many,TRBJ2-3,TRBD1,TGCGCCAGCAGCTTGGACAGGGGGCGCACAGATACGCAGTATTTT,CASSLDRGRTDTQYF
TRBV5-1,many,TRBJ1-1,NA,TGCGCCAGCAGCCCCCGGGCGGGGAACACTGAAGCTTTCTTT,CASSPRAGNTEAFF
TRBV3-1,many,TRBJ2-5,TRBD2,TGTGCCAGCCTAGGGACTAGCGGGAGACAAGAGACCCAGTACTTC,CASLGTSGRQETQYF
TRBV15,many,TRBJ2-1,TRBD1,TGTGCCACCAGCAGAATACCAGGGGGTGAGCAGTTCTTC,CATSRIPGGEQFF
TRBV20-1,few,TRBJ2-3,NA,TGCAGTGCTAGACCCTCGGAGGGGCGAGGAGATACGCAGTATTTT,CSARPSEGRGDTQYF
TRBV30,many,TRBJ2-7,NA,TGTGCCTGGATAAAGACAGGTGCGGACGAGCAGTACTTC,CAWIKTGADEQYF
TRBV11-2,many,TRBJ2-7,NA,TGTGCCAGCAGCTTATCTCAGGGCTCCTACGAGCAGTACTTC,CASSLSQGSYEQYF
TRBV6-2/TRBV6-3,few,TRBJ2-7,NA,TGTGCCAGCAGTTACTCGAGAAACCAGCAGTACTTC,CASSYSRNQQYF
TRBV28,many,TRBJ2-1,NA,TGTGCCAGCAGTTTTCAGAGCAGCTCCTACAATGAGCAGTTCTTC,CASSFQSSSYNEQFF
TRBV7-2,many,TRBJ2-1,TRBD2,TGTGCCAGCAGCAGGACTAGCGGGAGTGGTCGGGATGAGCAGTTCTTC,CASSRTSGSGRDEQFF
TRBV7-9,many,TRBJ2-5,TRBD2,TGTGCCAGCAGCGACGCCTCGGGACTAGCAGAGGAGACCCAGTACTTC,CASSDASGLAEETQYF
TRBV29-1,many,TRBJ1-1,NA,TGCAGCGTTGTTCGCAGGGAGGGGAACACTGAAGCTTTCTTT,CSVVRREGNTEAFF
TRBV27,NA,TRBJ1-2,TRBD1,TGTGCCAGCAGTTCACAGGGGGTCTATGGCTACACCTTC,CASSSQGVYGYTF
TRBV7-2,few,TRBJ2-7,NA,TGTGCCAGCAGCTTGGACGGAAAATTGTCCTACGAGCAGTACTTC,CASSLDGKLSYEQYF
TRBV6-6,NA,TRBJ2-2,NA,TGTGCCAGCAGTTACCAGGGGCCCCACACCGGGGAGCTGTTTTTT,CASSYQGPHTGELFF
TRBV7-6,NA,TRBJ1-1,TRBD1,TGTGCCAGCAGCTTGGGACAGGCTATGAACACTGAAGCTTTCTTT,CASSLGQAMNTEAFF
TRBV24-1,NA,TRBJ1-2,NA,TGTGCCACCAGTGGAGCAGCCGGTGGCTACACCTTC,CATSGAAGGYTF
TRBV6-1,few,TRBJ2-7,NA,TGTGCCAGCACGGGGGTAGCGGTAACCTACGAGCAGTACTTC,CASTGVAVTYEQYF
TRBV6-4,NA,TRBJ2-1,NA,TGTGCCAGCAGTGACCCCCGACTTGGGCAGTTCTTC,CASSDPRLGQFF
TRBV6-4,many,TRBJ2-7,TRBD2,TGTGCCAGTGGAAGGACTAGCGGGCTCTCCTACGAGCAGTACTTC,CASGRTSGLSYEQYF
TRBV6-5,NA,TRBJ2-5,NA,TGTGCCAGCAGTTACGCGGGACAGCCCCAGGGGACCCAGTACTTC,CASSYAGQPQGTQYF
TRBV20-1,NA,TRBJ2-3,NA,TGCAGTGCTAGTTGGCACCGTGGGGGTGATGGGACAGATACGCAGTATTTT,CSASWHRGGDGTDTQYF
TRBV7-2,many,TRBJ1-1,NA,TGTGCCAGCAGCTTACAGGGAGCTGTGAACACTGAAGCTTTCTTT,CASSLQGAVNTEAFF